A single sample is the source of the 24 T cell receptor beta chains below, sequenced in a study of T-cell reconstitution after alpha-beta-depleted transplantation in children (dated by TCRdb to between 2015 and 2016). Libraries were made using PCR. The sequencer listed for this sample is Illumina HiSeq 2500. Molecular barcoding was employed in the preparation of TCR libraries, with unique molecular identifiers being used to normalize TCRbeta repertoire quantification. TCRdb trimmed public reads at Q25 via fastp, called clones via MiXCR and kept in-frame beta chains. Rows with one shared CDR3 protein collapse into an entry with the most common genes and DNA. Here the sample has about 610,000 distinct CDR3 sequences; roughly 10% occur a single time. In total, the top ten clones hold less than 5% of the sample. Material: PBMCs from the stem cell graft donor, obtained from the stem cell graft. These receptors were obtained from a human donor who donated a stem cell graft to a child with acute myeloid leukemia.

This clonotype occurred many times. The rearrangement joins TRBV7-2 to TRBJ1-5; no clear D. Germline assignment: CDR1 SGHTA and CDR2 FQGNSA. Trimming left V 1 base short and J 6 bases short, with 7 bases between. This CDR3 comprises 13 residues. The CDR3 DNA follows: TGTGCCAGCAGCTTAGAGGGAGTTCAGCCCCAGCATTTT. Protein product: CASSLEGVQPQHF.

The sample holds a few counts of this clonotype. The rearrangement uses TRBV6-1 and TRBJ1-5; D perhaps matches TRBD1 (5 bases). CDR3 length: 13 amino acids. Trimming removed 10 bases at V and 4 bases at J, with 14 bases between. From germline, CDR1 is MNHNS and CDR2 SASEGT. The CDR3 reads CATRRDGNQPQHF. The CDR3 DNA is TGTGCCACCAGGAGGGACGGTAATCAGCCCCAGCATTTT.

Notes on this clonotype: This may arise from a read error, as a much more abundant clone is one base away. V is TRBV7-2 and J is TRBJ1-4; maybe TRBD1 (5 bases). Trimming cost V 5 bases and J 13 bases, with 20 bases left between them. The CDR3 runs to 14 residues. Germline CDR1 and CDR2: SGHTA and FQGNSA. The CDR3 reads CASSQGSGWSPLFF. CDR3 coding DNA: TGTGCCAGCAGCCAAGGGTCAGGGTGGTCCCCACTGTTTTTT.

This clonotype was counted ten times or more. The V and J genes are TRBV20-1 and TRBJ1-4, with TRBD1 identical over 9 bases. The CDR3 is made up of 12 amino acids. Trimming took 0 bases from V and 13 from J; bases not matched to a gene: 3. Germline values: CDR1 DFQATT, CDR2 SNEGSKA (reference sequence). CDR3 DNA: TGCAGTGCTAGAGACGGGACAGGGCGACTGTTTTTT. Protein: CSARDGTGRLFF.

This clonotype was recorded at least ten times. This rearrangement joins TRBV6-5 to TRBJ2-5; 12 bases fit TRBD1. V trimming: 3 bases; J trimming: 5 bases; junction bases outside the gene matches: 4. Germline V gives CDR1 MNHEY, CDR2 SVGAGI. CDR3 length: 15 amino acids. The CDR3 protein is CASSYGTGGEETQYF. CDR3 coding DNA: TGTGCCAGCAGTTATGGGACAGGGGGCGAGGAGACCCAGTACTTC.

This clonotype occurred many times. Here the CDR3 DNA reads TGTGCCAGCAGTTACTCCCAGAGCACAGATACGCAGTATTTT. Translation: CASSYSQSTDTQYF. The chain is built from TRBV6-5 and TRBJ2-3; the D is unclear. The V end was cut by 0 bases, the J end by 0 bases, with 4 bases between. CDR1 and CDR2 from the germline V gene are MNHEY and SVGAGI. The CDR3 contains 14 residues.

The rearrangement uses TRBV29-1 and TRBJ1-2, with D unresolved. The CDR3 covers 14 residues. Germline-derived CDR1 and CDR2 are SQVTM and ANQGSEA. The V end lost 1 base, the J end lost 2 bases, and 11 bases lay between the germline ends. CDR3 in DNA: TGCAGCGTTGAAGTTATAGGCGGAAACTATGGCTACACCTTC. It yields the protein CSVEVIGGNYGYTF.

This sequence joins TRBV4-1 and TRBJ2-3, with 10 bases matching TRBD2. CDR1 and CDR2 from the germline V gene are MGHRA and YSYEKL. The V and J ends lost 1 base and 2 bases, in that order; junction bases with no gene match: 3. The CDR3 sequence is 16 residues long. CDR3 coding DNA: TGCGCCAGCAGCCAAGGAGCGGGAGGGCTCACAGATACGCAGTATTTT. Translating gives CASSQGAGGLTDTQYF.

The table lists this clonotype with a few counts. This CDR3 is CASSLVRSAGANVLTF. The CDR3 coding sequence is TGTGCCAGCAGCTTGGTTCGGTCGGCAGGGGCCAACGTCCTGACTTTC. The chain recombines TRBV5-5 with TRBJ2-6; the D is unclear. Per the germline V gene, CDR1 is SGHKS and CDR2 is YYEKEE (reference sequence). The V gene lost 0 bases and the J gene lost 4 bases, with 11 bases spanning the gap. The CDR3 consists of 16 residues.

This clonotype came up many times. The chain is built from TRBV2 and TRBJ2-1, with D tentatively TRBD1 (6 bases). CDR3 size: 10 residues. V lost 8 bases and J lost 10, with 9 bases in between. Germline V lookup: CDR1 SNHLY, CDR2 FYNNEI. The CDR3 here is CASGQWEQFF. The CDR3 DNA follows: TGTGCCAGCGGACAGTGGGAGCAGTTCTTC. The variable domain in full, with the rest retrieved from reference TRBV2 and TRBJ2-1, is EPEVTQTPSHQVTQMGQEVILRCVPISNHLYFYWYRQILGQKVEFLVSFYNNEISEKSEIFDDQFSVERPDGSNFTLKIRSTKLEDSAMYFCASGQWEQFFGPGTRLTVL.

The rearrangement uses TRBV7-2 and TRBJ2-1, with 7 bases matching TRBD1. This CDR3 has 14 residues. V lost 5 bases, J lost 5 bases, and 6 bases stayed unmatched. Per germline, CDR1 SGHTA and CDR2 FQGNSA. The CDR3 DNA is TGTGCCAGCAGCGCCCGACAGGGACACAATGAGCAGTTCTTC. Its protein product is CASSARQGHNEQFF.

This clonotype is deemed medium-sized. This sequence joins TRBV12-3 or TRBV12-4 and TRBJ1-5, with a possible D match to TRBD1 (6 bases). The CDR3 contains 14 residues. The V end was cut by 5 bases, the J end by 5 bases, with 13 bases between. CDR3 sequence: CASSPQGRDQPQHF. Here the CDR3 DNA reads TGTGCCAGCAGTCCACAGGGACGGGATCAGCCCCAGCATTTT.

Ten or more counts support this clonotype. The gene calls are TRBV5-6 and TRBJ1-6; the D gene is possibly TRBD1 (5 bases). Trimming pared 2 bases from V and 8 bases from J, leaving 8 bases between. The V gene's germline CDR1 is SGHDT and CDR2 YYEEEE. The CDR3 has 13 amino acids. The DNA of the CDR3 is TGTGCCAGCAGCTTCATCAGGGATTCACCCCTCCACTTT. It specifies CASSFIRDSPLHF.

This chain's CDR3 is CAISDRGDNEQFF. CDR3 nucleotides: TGTGCCATCAGTGATCGGGGGGACAATGAGCAGTTCTTC. The rearrangement uses TRBV10-3 and TRBJ2-1; 7 bases align to TRBD2. Losses at the gene ends were 3 bases for V and 5 bases for J; bases not matched to a gene: 1. There are 13 residues in the CDR3. Germline V gives CDR1 ENHRY, CDR2 SYGVKD.

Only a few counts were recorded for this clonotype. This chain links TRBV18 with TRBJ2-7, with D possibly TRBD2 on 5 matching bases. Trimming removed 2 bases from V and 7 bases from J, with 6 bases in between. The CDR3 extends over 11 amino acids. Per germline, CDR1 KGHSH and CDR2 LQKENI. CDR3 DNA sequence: TGTGCCAGCTCACCAAAGCGGGAGCAGTACTTC. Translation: CASSPKREQYF.

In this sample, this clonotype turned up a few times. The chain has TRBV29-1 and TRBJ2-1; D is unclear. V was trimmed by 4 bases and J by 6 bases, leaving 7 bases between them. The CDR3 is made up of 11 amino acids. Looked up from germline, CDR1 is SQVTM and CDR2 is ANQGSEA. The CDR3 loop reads CSVGSGNEQFF. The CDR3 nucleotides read TGCAGCGTTGGGTCAGGCAATGAGCAGTTCTTC.

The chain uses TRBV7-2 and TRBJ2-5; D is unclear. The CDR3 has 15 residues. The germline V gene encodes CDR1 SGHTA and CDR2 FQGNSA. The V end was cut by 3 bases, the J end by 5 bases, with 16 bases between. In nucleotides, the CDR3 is TGTGCCAGCAGCTTCTTATCAGGACCCGGTGAGACCCAGTACTTC. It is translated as CASSFLSGPGETQYF.

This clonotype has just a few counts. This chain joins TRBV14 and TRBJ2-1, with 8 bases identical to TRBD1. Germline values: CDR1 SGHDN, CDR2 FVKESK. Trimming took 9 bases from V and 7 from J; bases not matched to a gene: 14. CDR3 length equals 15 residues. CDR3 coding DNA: TGTGCCAGTACCCAGGGGGCACGAGGTAGGAATGAGCAGTTCTTC. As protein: CASTQGARGRNEQFF.

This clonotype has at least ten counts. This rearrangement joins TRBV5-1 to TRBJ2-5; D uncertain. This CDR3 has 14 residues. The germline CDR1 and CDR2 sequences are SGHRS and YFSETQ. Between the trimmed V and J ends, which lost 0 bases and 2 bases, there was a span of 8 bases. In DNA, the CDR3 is TGCGCCAGCAGCTTGGGAGACTTTCAAGAGACCCAGTACTTC. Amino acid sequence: CASSLGDFQETQYF.

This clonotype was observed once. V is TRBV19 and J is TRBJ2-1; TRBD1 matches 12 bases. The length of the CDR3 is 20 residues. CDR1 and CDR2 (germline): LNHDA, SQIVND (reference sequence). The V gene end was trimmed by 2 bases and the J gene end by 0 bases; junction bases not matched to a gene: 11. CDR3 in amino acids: CASSIWSGTGGLTSYNEQFF. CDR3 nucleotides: TGTGCCAGTAGTATATGGAGCGGGACAGGGGGCCTCACCTCCTACAATGAGCAGTTCTTC.

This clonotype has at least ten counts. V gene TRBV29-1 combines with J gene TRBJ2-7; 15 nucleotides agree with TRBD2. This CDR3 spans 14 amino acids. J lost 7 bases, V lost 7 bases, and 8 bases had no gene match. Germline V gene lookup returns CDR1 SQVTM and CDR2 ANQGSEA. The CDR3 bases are TGCAGCGCAAGGACTAGCGGGAGGGCTTTGGAGCAGTACTTC. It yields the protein CSARTSGRALEQYF.

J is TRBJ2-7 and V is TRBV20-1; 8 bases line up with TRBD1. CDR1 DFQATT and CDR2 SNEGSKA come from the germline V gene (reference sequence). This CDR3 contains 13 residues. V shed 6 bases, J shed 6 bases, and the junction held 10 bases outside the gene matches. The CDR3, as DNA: TGCAGTGCCGGAGGACAGGGATACGGCGAGCAGTACTTC. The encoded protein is CSAGGQGYGEQYF.

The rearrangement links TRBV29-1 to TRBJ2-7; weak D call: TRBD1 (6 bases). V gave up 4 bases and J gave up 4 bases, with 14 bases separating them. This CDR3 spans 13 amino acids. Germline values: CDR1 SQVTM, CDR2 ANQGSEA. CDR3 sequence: CSVGQGRSYEQYF. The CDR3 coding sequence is TGCAGCGTTGGGCAGGGGAGAAGTTACGAGCAGTACTTC.

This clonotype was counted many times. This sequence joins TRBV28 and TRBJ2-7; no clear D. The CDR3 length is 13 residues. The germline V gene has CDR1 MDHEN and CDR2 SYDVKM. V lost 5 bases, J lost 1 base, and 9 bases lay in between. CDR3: CASSLQDSYEQYF. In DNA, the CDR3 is TGTGCCAGCAGTCTTCAGGATTCCTACGAGCAGTACTTC.